The sequence of this T cell receptor beta chain was determined in a study of T cells in Graves' hyperthyroidism and ophthalmopathy. Amplification yielded TCR beta CDR3 regions, with RNA transcripts as the source. The HTBI primer set drove a first-round RT-PCR of the TCR CDR3. TCRdb recomputed calls from the multiplex PCR reads with MiXCR, one row per CDR3 protein. This table has fewer than 850,000 distinct CDR3 sequences, roughly a sixth appearing once. Germline-derived CDR1 and CDR2 are SGHNT and YENEEA. CDR3 length: 13 residues. V was cut by 3 bases and J by 3 bases, with 9 bases left in between. This clonotype was recorded many times.

The sequence derives from a man in his fifties or sixties with Graves' hyperthyroidism. Material: blood. The chain recombines TRBV11-3 with TRBJ2-7; D unresolved. CDR3 sequence: CASSFGSFYEQYF. Written as DNA, the CDR3 is TGTGCCAGCAGCTTCGGCAGCTTCTACGAGCAGTACTTC.